This TCR beta chain was sequenced during a study of shared clonotypes between healthy human individuals. The study's findings and limits: The rarefaction results pointed to incomplete sorted-subset sequencing despite large depth.

Method: immunoSEQ multiplex PCR; TCRdb's copy keeps in-frame clones and lacks some. The table has some 790,000 clones, roughly two thirds seen once. Details on this clone: What it recognizes is unknown.

The CDR3 has 15 residues. CDR1 is MDHEN, CDR2 SYDVKM, per germline. The V gene lost 9 bases and the J gene lost 6 bases, with 21 bases spanning the gap. The sequenced sample was memory CD4+ T cells sorted from blood. The subset denotes: CD45RA-negative fraction. The origin of this receptor is a woman aged 25 to 39 in good health. V is TRBV28 and J is TRBJ2-4; D is possibly TRBD1 or TRBD2 (5 bases each). The CDR3 is CASNMGPTAGNIQYF. CDR3 DNA sequence: TGTGCCAGTAACATGGGACCTACTGCGGGAAACATTCAGTACTTC.